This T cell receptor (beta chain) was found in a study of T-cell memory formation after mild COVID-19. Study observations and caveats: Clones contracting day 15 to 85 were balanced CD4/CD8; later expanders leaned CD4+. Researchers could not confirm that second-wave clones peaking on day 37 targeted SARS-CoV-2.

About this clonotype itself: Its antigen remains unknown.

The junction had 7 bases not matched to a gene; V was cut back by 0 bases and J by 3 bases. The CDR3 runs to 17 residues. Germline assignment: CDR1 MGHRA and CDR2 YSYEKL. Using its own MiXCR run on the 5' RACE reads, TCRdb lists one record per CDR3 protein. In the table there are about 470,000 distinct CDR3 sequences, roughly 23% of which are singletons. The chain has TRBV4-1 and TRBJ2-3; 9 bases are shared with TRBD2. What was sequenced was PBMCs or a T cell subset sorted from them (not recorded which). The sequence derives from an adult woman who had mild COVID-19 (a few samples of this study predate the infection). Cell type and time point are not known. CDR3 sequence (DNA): TGCGCCAGCAGCCAAGAAATCGCGGGGGGGATGACAGATACGCAGTATTTT. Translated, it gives CASSQEIAGGMTDTQYF.